Listed here are 21 T cell receptor beta chains from one sample, sequenced in a study of T cell repertoires in cytomegalovirus infection (dated by TCRdb to between 2018 and 2020). The treatment or condition label on this specimen signifies: in vitro stimulation with specific CMV peptide epitopes to enrich CMV-specific T cells. TCRdb lists the instrument as Illumina HiSeq 1500. The public sequencing data were trimmed at Q25 with fastp and processed into clonotypes with MiXCR by TCRdb, which kept only in-frame beta chains. Rows merge per CDR3 protein into single entries with the most common DNA and genes. Present in this sample are about 740,000 distinct CDR3 sequences, roughly a third of which were seen just once. The ten largest clones capture around a sixth of the sample. The antigens these receptors bind are not known. The input for sequencing was cultured PBMCs, taken from culture after CMV antigen stimulation. These TCRs come from a human donor in good health (CMV status not recorded). Some clones in this sample may be carry-over from other donors' samples.

This clonotype was observed a handful of times. The chain employs TRBV7-2 and TRBJ1-1; D gene unclear. Trimming removed 6 bases at V and 2 bases at J, with 10 bases between. The CDR3 runs 13 residues. Germline loops: CDR1 SGHTA, CDR2 FQGNSA. CDR3 bases: TGTGCCAGCAGTTCCTTCATAAACACTGAAGCTTTCTTT. It codes for CASSSFINTEAFF.

V usage is TRBV12-3 or TRBV12-4 and J usage is TRBJ2-2; TRBD2 is a possible D gene (5 bases). Trimming stripped 8 bases from V and 6 bases from J, with 13 bases between. The CDR3 spans 13 residues. The CDR3 nucleotides read TGTGCCAGCGCCCCCCCCGGGGCCGGGGAGCTGTTTTTT. This sequence encodes CASAPPGAGELFF.

This clonotype was seen a handful of times. The V and J genes are TRBV7-9 and TRBJ2-2; D call uncertain. CDR3 length equals 10 residues. Germline V gives CDR1 SEHNR, CDR2 FQNEAQ (reference sequence). Between the trimmed V and J ends, which lost 8 bases and 8 bases, there was a span of 6 bases. The CDR3 DNA is TGTGCCAGCGGGATGGGGGAGCTGTTTTTT. This codes for CASGMGELFF. The full variable domain, its missing parts supplied by reference TRBV7-9 and TRBJ2-2, is DTGVSQNPRHKITKRGQNVTFRCDPISEHNRLYWYRQTLGQGPEFLTYFQNEAQLEKSRLLSDRFSAERPKGSFSTLEIQRTEQGDSAMYLCASGMGELFFGEGSRLTVL.

This clonotype was found a few times. CDR3 residues: CATSQDNTDTQYF. The CDR3 region has the DNA TGTGCCACCAGCCAAGACAACACAGATACGCAGTATTTT. The chain carries TRBV15 and TRBJ2-3; D is undetermined. The germline gives CDR1 LNHNV, CDR2 YYDKDF (reference sequence). This CDR3 has 13 amino acids. Trimming cost V 5 bases and J 2 bases, with 8 bases left between them.

This clonotype was found a few times. The CDR3: CASGFPSTDTQYF. As DNA, the CDR3 is TGTGCCAGCGGATTCCCTAGCACAGATACGCAGTATTTT. The rearrangement joins TRBV7-9 to TRBJ2-3; D remains unclear. The V gene lost 8 bases and the J gene lost 0 bases, with 9 bases spanning the gap. Germline V gene data show CDR1 as SEHNR and CDR2 as FQNEAQ (reference sequence). This CDR3 is built from 13 residues.

This rearrangement joins TRBV2 to TRBJ2-3, with a weak D call TRBD2 (5 bases). Germline CDR1 reads SNHLY; CDR2 reads FYNNEI. This CDR3 has 12 amino acids. Trimming shortened V by 8 bases and J by 4 bases, and 10 bases separated the two germline ends. The CDR3 nucleotides are TGTGCCAGCGGAGGTCTCCCAGATACGCAGTATTTT. It translates to CASGGLPDTQYF.

V usage is TRBV6-9 and J usage is TRBJ1-4; D is undetermined. Germline V gene sequence: CDR1 MNHGY, CDR2 SVAAGI. There are 10 residues in the CDR3. The germline V and J ends were trimmed by 11 bases and 7 bases, with 8 bases remaining between them. CDR3 coding DNA: TGTGCCTCCTGTGGTGAAAAACTGTTTTTT. Its protein product is CASCGEKLFF.

V usage is TRBV11-2 and J usage is TRBJ1-6, with D unresolved. Germline loops: CDR1 SGHAT, CDR2 FQNNGV. The V end lost 1 base, the J end lost 0 bases, and 19 bases lay between the germline ends. The CDR3 length is 20 residues. The CDR3 coding sequence is TGTGCCAGCAGCTTAGTTAACCCGGACCGTTCAAGCTCCTATAATTCACCCCTCCACTTT. It encodes CASSLVNPDRSSSYNSPLHF. Complete variable domain (other parts from reference TRBV11-2 and TRBJ1-6): EAGVAQSPRYKIIEKRQSVAFWCNPISGHATLYWYQQILGQGPKLLIQFQNNGVVDDSQLPKDRFSAERLKGVDSTLKIQPAKLEDSAVYLCASSLVNPDRSSSYNSPLHFGNGTRLTVT.

This clonotype was counted only a few times. V and J are TRBV7-6 and TRBJ1-2; maybe TRBD1 (5 bases). CDR3 length: 15 residues. CDR1 SGHVS and CDR2 FNYEAQ come from the germline V gene. The ends were cut back, 1 base at V and 2 bases at J, with 11 bases in the middle. CDR3 in amino acids: CASSLGGNWNYGYTF. The CDR3, as DNA: TGTGCCAGCAGCTTAGGGGGGAACTGGAACTATGGCTACACCTTC.

This clonotype appeared many times. The V and J genes are TRBV7-2 and TRBJ2-3; 13 bases match TRBD2. The V and J ends lost 0 bases and 6 bases, in that order; junction bases with no gene match: 6. The CDR3 consists of 17 residues. Germline assignment: CDR1 SGHTA and CDR2 FQGNSA. The DNA of the CDR3 is TGTGCCAGCAGCTTAGCGTTGGAGACTAGCGGGGGGGATACGCAGTATTTT. This encodes CASSLALETSGGDTQYF.

This clonotype was recorded at least ten times. The rearrangement links TRBV7-2 to TRBJ1-3, with D possibly matching TRBD1 (5 bases). The CDR3 is made up of 16 amino acids. V dropped 0 bases and J dropped 0 bases, with 9 bases sitting between them. Germline V gene data show CDR1 as SGHTA and CDR2 as FQGNSA. In DNA, the CDR3 is TGTGCCAGCAGCTTAGCCGGGACGTCCTCTGGAAACACCATATATTTT. It encodes CASSLAGTSSGNTIYF.

The CDR3 DNA reads TGTGCCAGCAGCTTAAAGGCTAGGCTCTACGAGCAGTACTTC. This translates into CASSLKARLYEQYF. V gene TRBV7-8 combines with J gene TRBJ2-7, with no clear D. Germline CDR1 reads SGHVS; CDR2 reads FQNEAQ. Trimming removed 2 bases at V and 3 bases at J, with 11 bases between. The CDR3 is made up of 14 amino acids. Using reference TRBV7-8 and TRBJ2-7 for the parts outside the CDR3, the full variable domain is GAGVSQSPRYKVAKRGQDVALRCDPISGHVSLFWYQQALGQGPEFLTYFQNEAQLDKSGLPSDRFFAERPEGSVSTLKIQRTQQEDSAVYLCASSLKARLYEQYFGPGTRLTVT.

This clonotype appeared many times. The chain employs TRBV7-2 and TRBJ2-1; TRBD2 agrees at 8 bases. Trimming took 4 bases from V and 13 from J; bases not matched to a gene: 6. The CDR3 runs to 12 residues. Per germline, CDR1 SGHTA and CDR2 FQGNSA. CDR3 sequence reads: CASSSRGRQQFF. The CDR3 DNA is TGTGCCAGCAGCTCCCGCGGGAGGCAACAGTTCTTC.

The chain joins TRBV7-6 to TRBJ2-2; 7 nucleotides agree with TRBD2. CDR3 size: 17 residues. Germline V CDR1 and CDR2: SGHVS, FNYEAQ. V lost 3 bases and J lost 3; bases outside the gene matches: 10. The CDR3 sequence is CASSFGLAVEHTGELFF. In nucleotides, the CDR3 is TGTGCCAGCAGCTTTGGTCTAGCGGTGGAACACACCGGGGAGCTGTTTTTT. Combining the CDR3 with reference TRBV7-6 and TRBJ2-2 gives the whole variable domain GAGVSQSPRYKVTKRGQDVALRCDPISGHVSLYWYRQALGQGPEFLTYFNYEAQQDKSGLPNDRFSAERPEGSISTLTIQRTEQRDSAMYRCASSFGLAVEHTGELFFGEGSRLTVL.

This clonotype has more than one count but fewer than ten. CDR3 bases: TGTGCCAGCAGCTTGGGGGGCGGGGAGGCCCCGGATACGCAGTATTTT. Translated: CASSLGGGEAPDTQYF. This chain links TRBV7-9 with TRBJ2-3, with D perhaps matching TRBD1 or TRBD2 (6 bases each). This CDR3 is 16 amino acids long. Germline V gives CDR1 SEHNR, CDR2 FQNEAQ (reference sequence). V lost 3 bases to trimming and J lost 6 bases, with 19 bases between them. The full variable domain, with the rest looked up from reference TRBV7-9 and TRBJ2-3, is DTGVSQNPRHKITKRGQNVTFRCDPISEHNRLYWYRQTLGQGPEFLTYFQNEAQLEKSRLLSDRFSAERPKGSFSTLEIQRTEQGDSAMYLCASSLGGGEAPDTQYFGPGTRLTVL.

This clonotype has a handful of counts. CDR3 sequence (DNA): TGTGCCAGCAGCGCTATCCCCTACGAGCAGTACTTC. Amino acid sequence: CASSAIPYEQYF. The chain employs TRBV6-2 or TRBV6-3 and TRBJ2-7; no firm D call. V was pared by 6 bases and J by 2 bases, with 8 bases between. Germline loops: CDR1 MNHEY, CDR2 SVGEGT. This CDR3 has 12 amino acids.

This clonotype was observed a few times. The chain carries TRBV7-2 and TRBJ1-5; maybe TRBD1 (5 bases). This CDR3 is built from 14 residues. The germline V and J ends were trimmed by 5 bases and 4 bases, with 12 bases remaining between them. CDR1 and CDR2 from the germline V gene are SGHTA and FQGNSA. The DNA of the CDR3 is TGTGCCAGCAGCCAGGGACCTAGTAATCAGCCCCAGCATTTT. Translating gives CASSQGPSNQPQHF.

The gene calls are TRBV25-1 and TRBJ2-1; D might be TRBD2 (5 bases). V was shortened by 10 bases and J by 6 bases, with 22 bases between the two germline ends. Germline V gives CDR1 MGHDK, CDR2 SYGVNS. This CDR3 has 15 residues. Written as DNA, the CDR3 is TGTGCCACCCAGGCCGGAAGGCCGGGGAGCAATGAGCAGTTCTTC. It yields the protein CATQAGRPGSNEQFF. The variable domain in full, with the rest retrieved from reference TRBV25-1 and TRBJ2-1, is EADIYQTPRYLVIGTGKKITLECSQTMGHDKMYWYQQDPGMELHLIHYSYGVNSTEKGDLSSESTVSRIRTEHFPLTLESARPSHTSQYLCATQAGRPGSNEQFFGPGTRLTVL.

This clonotype was seen a few times. This chain joins TRBV20-1 and TRBJ2-3; 8 bases map to TRBD1. Germline assignment: CDR1 DFQATT and CDR2 SNEGSKA (reference sequence). Germline trimming cut 0 bases from V and 2 bases from J; bases unmatched to any gene: 4. The CDR3 is 15 amino acids. The CDR3 DNA sequence: TGCAGTGCTAGAGATGGACAGGGTATCACAGATACGCAGTATTTT. As protein: CSARDGQGITDTQYF.

The chain is built from TRBV2 and TRBJ2-7; no reliable D call. Germline lookup yields CDR1 SNHLY and CDR2 FYNNEI. With 6 bases removed from V and 6 bases from J, the gap between germline ends came to 15 bases. The CDR3 length is 13 residues. The CDR3 nucleotides read TGTGCCAGCAGGCTACCCGGTTCTCGCGAGCAGTACTTC. Its translation: CASRLPGSREQYF.

This chain joins TRBV2 and TRBJ2-1; no definite D call. Germline loops: CDR1 SNHLY, CDR2 FYNNEI. V was clipped by 10 bases and J by 7 bases, with 11 bases between them. The CDR3 loop spans 11 amino acids. The CDR3 loop reads CATRAYNEQFF. CDR3 sequence (DNA): TGTGCCACACGAGCTTATAATGAGCAGTTCTTC.